These T cell receptor beta chains were read from a single sample in a study of blood T cell repertoires in COVID-19. Data came from immunoSEQ multiplex PCR; TCRdb stores just in-frame clones and leaves some out. Of 150,000 to 200,000 clones listed, roughly 90% are singletons. Material: peripheral blood. Source of these receptors: a man aged 55 to 70 with active or convalescent COVID-19. Both conserved end residues are part of each CDR3. The D gene is left open where the match is weak. Clone size is shown for a subset of rows, as once, few, many or a class of expanded clone.

-	TRBD2	TRBV9	TRBJ2-1	TGTGCCAGCAGCGCCAAACTAGCGTCCTACAATGAGCAGTTCTTC	CASSAKLASYNEQFF
-	-	TRBV14	TRBJ2-1	TGTGCCAGCAGCCAAGAGGCGCGGGGCAATGAGCAGTTCTTC	CASSQEARGNEQFF
-	-	TRBV2	TRBJ2-7	TGTGCCAAAAGACAGATCTACGAGCAGTACTTC	CAKRQIYEQYF
-	-	TRBV19	TRBJ2-3	TGTGCCAGTAAAAGGGGTGGCGCAGATACGCAGTATTTT	CASKRGGADTQYF
-	TRBD2	TRBV5-1	TRBJ2-2	TGCGCCAGCAGCTTGGAGGGGGTAGCGGGAGTGAACACCGGGGAGCTGTTTTTT	CASSLEGVAGVNTGELFF
-	-	TRBV18	TRBJ2-1	TGTGCCAGCTCATACCTGGAGCACAGGGGGGGTAAGTACAATGAGCAGTTCTTC	CASSYLEHRGGKYNEQFF
-	TRBD2	TRBV5-6	TRBJ2-2	TGTGCCAGCAGACGTCGGACTAGCGGGGGGCGGGATCTCGGGGAGCTGTTTTTT	CASRRRTSGGRDLGELFF
once	TRBD1	TRBV12-5	TRBJ2-4	TGTGCTAGTGGTTTGTTGACTGGGGACAGCTCCAAAAACATTCAGTACTTC	CASGLLTGDSSKNIQYF
once	-	TRBV5-1	TRBJ1-5	TGCGCCAGCAGCTTGGGGCAGGAGGGCACTTGGCCCCAGCATTTT	CASSLGQEGTWPQHF
-	TRBD2	TRBV11-2	TRBJ2-3	TGTGCCAGCACCCTAGCGGGGGGGCCGGATACGCAGTATTTT	CASTLAGGPDTQYF
-	TRBD1	TRBV6-6	TRBJ1-4	TGTGCCAGCAGTGTGGACAGGGTTCTGTCTGAAAAACTGTTTTTT	CASSVDRVLSEKLFF
-	-	TRBV6-5	TRBJ1-2	TGTGCCAGCACGCGGGGGCGCCACTATGGCTACACCTTC	CASTRGRHYGYTF
-	TRBD1	TRBV5-1	TRBJ1-1	TGCGCCAGCAGCTCTGGACAGGCGAACACTGAAGCTTTCTTT	CASSSGQANTEAFF
-	-	TRBV18	TRBJ1-2	TGTGCCAGCTCACCAGGGCTTGAGGGCTATGGCTACACCTTC	CASSPGLEGYGYTF
-	TRBD1	TRBV7-2	TRBJ1-2	TGTGCCAGCAGCTTCTCCCAAAGCAGGGGGACCTATGGCTACACCTTC	CASSFSQSRGTYGYTF
-	-	TRBV6-5	TRBJ2-6	TGTGCCAGCAAGTCAGGAACCTCTGGGGCCAACGTCCTGACTTTC	CASKSGTSGANVLTF
-	-	TRBV19	TRBJ1-5	TGTGCCAGTAGGTACAGATTCCCAGGGGATCAGCCCCAGCATTTT	CASRYRFPGDQPQHF
-	TRBD2	TRBV5-1	TRBJ2-7	TGCGCCAGCAGCCGCACCCCTCGGACTAGCGGGAGGTACTTAGACGAGCAGTACTTC	CASSRTPRTSGRYLDEQYF
few	-	TRBV12-5	TRBJ2-2	TGTGCTAGTGGTCCCCCCAACGGGTTTGCCGGGGAGCTGTTTTTT	CASGPPNGFAGELFF
-	TRBD1	TRBV15	TRBJ1-4	TGTGCCACCAGCAGAGCCGGGTCTACAGGGGTTGGCGAAAAACTGTTTTTT	CATSRAGSTGVGEKLFF
-	TRBD1	TRBV19	TRBJ2-7	TGTGCCAGTAGTACCTATGGACAGGGGAGCTACGAGCAGTACTTC	CASSTYGQGSYEQYF
-	-	TRBV6-6	TRBJ1-1	TGTGCCAGCAGTCCTCGTGGGGAGGGGACTGAAGCTTTCTTT	CASSPRGEGTEAFF
-	-	TRBV7-8	TRBJ2-7	TGTGCCAGCAGCCCTCACGATCCGGGGTTTACATCCTACGAGCAGTACTTC	CASSPHDPGFTSYEQYF
-	TRBD1	TRBV6-6	TRBJ2-4	TGTGCCAGCAGTCGAGACCGGGACAGGGTAGCCAAAAACATTCAGTACTTC	CASSRDRDRVAKNIQYF
-	TRBD1	TRBV5-1	TRBJ1-1	TGCGCCAGCAGGCCTTATACCGGGACAGCGAACACTGAAGCTTTCTTT	CASRPYTGTANTEAFF
-	TRBD1	TRBV18	TRBJ1-6	TGTGCCAGCTCACCTGTCGGGACAGGGCTAAAGAGCTCCTATAATTCACCCCTCCACTTT	CASSPVGTGLKSSYNSPLHF
-	TRBD1	TRBV19	TRBJ1-2	TGTGCCAGTAGTATCGGGACAGGCGACTATGGCTACACCTTC	CASSIGTGDYGYTF
-	-	TRBV2	TRBJ1-2	TGTGCCAGCACTCATAGCGGGAACTATGGCTACACCTTC	CASTHSGNYGYTF
-	-	TRBV3-1/TRBV3-2	TRBJ1-3	TGTGCCAGCAGCCAAGAGCAGAACACCTTAAGCTCTGGAAACACCATATATTTT	CASSQEQNTLSSGNTIYF
-	TRBD1	TRBV27	TRBJ2-2	TGTGCCAGCAGACAGGGGCACACCGGGGAGCTGTTTTTT	CASRQGHTGELFF
-	-	TRBV19	TRBJ1-1	TGTGCCAGTAGTATGGGAGGGGCCGGGAGGACTGAAGCTTTCTTT	CASSMGGAGRTEAFF
-	-	TRBV7-9	TRBJ1-1	TGTGCCAGCAGCTTCGCGGGACTGAACACTGAAGCTTTCTTT	CASSFAGLNTEAFF
-	TRBD2	TRBV5-4	TRBJ2-3	TGTGCCAGCAGCTCCTCCCAACAGCGGGAGAGGGCAGATACGCAGTATTTT	CASSSSQQRERADTQYF
-	-	TRBV12-1	TRBJ2-1	TGTGCCAGCAGCTTTTACAGCGGGAGGGCGGGAGAGCAGTTCTTC	CASSFYSGRAGEQFF
-	TRBD1	TRBV5-1	TRBJ1-1	TGCGCCAGCAGTACAGGGGGAGTTAACACTGAAGCTTTCTTT	CASSTGGVNTEAFF
-	TRBD1	TRBV28	TRBJ1-5	TGTGCCAGCAGTCTCCAGACAGGGGGGAGCAATCAGCCCCAGCATTTT	CASSLQTGGSNQPQHF
-	-	TRBV6-5	TRBJ2-7	TGTGCCAGCAGTTACTCTCAGACAGGGACTTCCTACGAGCAGTACTTC	CASSYSQTGTSYEQYF
once	TRBD1	TRBV7-8	TRBJ1-1	TGTGCCAGCAGCCCAGGATTGGGGACAGGGGGCAGCGCTGAAGCTTTCTTT	CASSPGLGTGGSAEAFF
-	-	TRBV29-1	TRBJ2-1	TGCAGCGTTGGAACTAGTCCGAGCTCCTACAATGAGCAGTTCTTC	CSVGTSPSSYNEQFF
-	TRBD1	TRBV12-5	TRBJ2-5	TGTGCTAGTGGTTTGGACTTGGGACAGAACCAAGAGACCCAGTACTTC	CASGLDLGQNQETQYF
-	-	TRBV5-5	TRBJ2-1	TGTGCCAGCACTCCACAATTCCCCGGGACACTGTACAATGAGCAGTTCTTC	CASTPQFPGTLYNEQFF
-	-	TRBV3-1/TRBV3-2	TRBJ2-5	TGTGCCAGCAGTGGGACTGGGGGGACCCAGTACTTC	CASSGTGGTQYF
-	-	TRBV28	TRBJ2-4	TGTGCCAGCAGTTCCCCAGGGCTATCAGGAAACATTCAGTACTTC	CASSSPGLSGNIQYF
-	TRBD1	TRBV5-6	TRBJ1-3	TGTGCCAGCAGCCCTCTGGGACAGGCTGGAAACACCATATATTTT	CASSPLGQAGNTIYF
few	-	TRBV20-1	TRBJ1-4	TGCAGTGCTAGTGGTCCGGGGGGTGAAAAACTGTTTTTT	CSASGPGGEKLFF
-	TRBD2	TRBV5-4	TRBJ2-5	TGTGCCAGCAGCTTGCAGCGGGGGAAACAAGAGACCCAGTACTTC	CASSLQRGKQETQYF
-	-	TRBV27	TRBJ1-5	TGTGCCAGCAGTTTGGAGGGTTATCAGCCCCAGCATTTT	CASSLEGYQPQHF
few	-	TRBV6-5	TRBJ2-1	TGTGCCAGCAGTCACCTCAGAGGTGAGCAGTTCTTC	CASSHLRGEQFF
-	TRBD1	TRBV27	TRBJ1-1	TGTGCCAGCAGTTTATCCCTCCAGGGGGCAAGGGTGACTGAAGCTTTCTTT	CASSLSLQGARVTEAFF
-	-	TRBV5-1	TRBJ2-1	TGCGCCAGCAGCTCTGCTGGAACAGCCTACAATGAGCAGTTCTTC	CASSSAGTAYNEQFF
-	-	TRBV10-3	TRBJ1-5	TGTGCCATCAGTGAGTCAAGGGAGACTCCTAGCAATCAGCCCCAGCATTTT	CAISESRETPSNQPQHF
-	TRBD2	TRBV9	TRBJ2-1	TGTGCCAGCAGGGAGACTAGCGGGGGTTACAATGAGCAGTTCTTC	CASRETSGGYNEQFF
-	TRBD1	TRBV29-1	TRBJ2-7	TGCAGTGGACAGGGGGCGGTCGAGCAGTACTTC	CSGQGAVEQYF
-	-	TRBV7-9	TRBJ2-6	TGTGCCAGCGGGCCGTCTGGGGCCAACGTCCTGACTTTC	CASGPSGANVLTF
-	-	TRBV7-2	TRBJ1-5	TGTGCCAGCAGCTTATTAGGCCAGGGACACCAGCCCCAGCATTTT	CASSLLGQGHQPQHF
-	-	TRBV29-1	TRBJ2-7	TGCAGCGTTGATGGGGGGAACTACGAGCAGTACTTC	CSVDGGNYEQYF
-	-	TRBV19	TRBJ1-4	TGTGCCAGTAGTATGGAGGGGTTCGGGGAAAAACTGTTTTTT	CASSMEGFGEKLFF
-	TRBD1	TRBV3-1/TRBV3-2	TRBJ1-3	TGTGCCAGCAGCCATAGCCCCAGGGGGGCGAGCAACACCATATATTTT	CASSHSPRGASNTIYF